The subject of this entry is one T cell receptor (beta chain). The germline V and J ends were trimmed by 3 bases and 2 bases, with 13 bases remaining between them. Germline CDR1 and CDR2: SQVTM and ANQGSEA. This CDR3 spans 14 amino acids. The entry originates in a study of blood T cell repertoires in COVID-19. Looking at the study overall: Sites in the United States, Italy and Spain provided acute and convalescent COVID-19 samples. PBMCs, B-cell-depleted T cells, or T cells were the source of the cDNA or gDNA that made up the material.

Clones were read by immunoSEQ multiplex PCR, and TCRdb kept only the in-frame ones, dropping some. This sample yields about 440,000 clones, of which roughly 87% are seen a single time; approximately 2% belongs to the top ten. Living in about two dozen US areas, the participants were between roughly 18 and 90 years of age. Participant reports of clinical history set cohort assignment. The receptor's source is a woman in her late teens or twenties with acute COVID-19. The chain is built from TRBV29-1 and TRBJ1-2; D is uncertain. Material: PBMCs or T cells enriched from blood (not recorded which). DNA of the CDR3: TGCAGCGTTGACGGCGAAGGAGGGAACTATGGCTACACCTTC. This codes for CSVDGEGGNYGYTF.